This T cell receptor (beta chain) was sequenced for a study of cytomegalovirus exposure and HLA in healthy donors. Study-wide results and caveats: The authors listed 164 TCR beta chains as cytomegalovirus-associated.

Germline CDR1 reads MNHNS; CDR2 reads SASEGT. This CDR3 has 12 residues. Trimming removed 5 bases from V and 9 bases from J, with 8 bases in between. In the case of this clone: Its antigen is not identified.

13 Jbeta primers and 60 Vbeta primers were used for the PCR. The protocol was immunoSEQ multiplex PCR, while the TCRdb copy is restricted to in-frame clones and leaves out a portion. The sample records some 180,000 clones, roughly 12% being singletons. Sequenced: PBMCs. The source of this sequence is a man between 50 and 59 years old in good health and CMV-seropositive. The rearrangement links TRBV6-1 to TRBJ1-6; unclear D gene. The CDR3 loop reads CASSLGGSPLHF. CDR3 nucleotides: TGTGCCAGCAGTCTCGGTGGTTCACCCCTCCACTTT.